This entry lists 14 T cell receptor beta chains sequenced from one sample in a study of T cells in Graves' hyperthyroidism and ophthalmopathy. Authors of the study amplified TCR beta CDR3 regions from RNA transcripts. During a first-round RT-PCR of the TCR CDR3, the HTBI primer set was used. MiXCR was run by TCRdb on the multiplex PCR reads, yielding one entry per CDR3 protein. The sample consists of around 500,000 distinct CDR3 sequences, approximately 14% of them appearing once. Specimen: blood. The receptor source for this set is a woman under 30 with Graves' hyperthyroidism.

The rearrangement links TRBV6-9 to TRBJ1-1, with D maybe TRBD1 (6 bases). The V gene's germline CDR1 is MNHGY and CDR2 SVAAGI. The CDR3 is 14 amino acids. Trimming shortened V by 3 bases and J by 4 bases, and 12 bases separated the two germline ends. CDR3 loop: CASSYKGVGTEAFF. CDR3 in DNA: TGTGCCAGCAGTTACAAGGGGGTAGGCACTGAAGCTTTCTTT.

The rearrangement uses TRBV19 and TRBJ2-7, with D uncertain. Germline CDR1 reads LNHDA; CDR2 reads SQIVND (reference sequence). The length of the CDR3 is 14 residues. V shed 3 bases and J shed 3 bases, with 12 bases lying between them. The CDR3 reads CASSITSHHYEQYV. The CDR3 DNA reads as TGTGCCAGTAGTATCACGTCACACCACTACGAGCAGTACGTC.

This clonotype has ten or more counts. This chain connects TRBV7-2 to TRBJ1-1; D unresolved. Germline V gene sequence: CDR1 SGHTA, CDR2 FQGNSA. The CDR3 extends over 16 amino acids. Trimming stripped 3 bases from V and 0 bases from J, with 14 bases between. The CDR3 bases are TGTGCCAGCAGCTTGATGGTGCGGTCCATGAACACTGAAGCTTTCTTT. Amino acids: CASSLMVRSMNTEAFF.

There are many counts of this clonotype. V is TRBV7-3 and J is TRBJ1-1; D unclear. The CDR3 extends over 15 amino acids. Germline V CDR1 and CDR2: SGHTA, FQGTGA. Trimming took off 2 bases at V and 1 base at J, with 11 bases between the two ends. CDR3 sequence (DNA): TGTGCCAGCAGCTTATCCCCTGACGGGAACACTGAAGCTTTCTTT. Its protein product is CASSLSPDGNTEAFF.

This clonotype appeared many times. This chain uses TRBV5-1 with TRBJ2-3; possibly TRBD1 for D (5 bases). V shed 1 base and J shed 8 bases, with 11 bases lying between them. Germline CDR1 is SGHRS and CDR2 is YFSETQ. This CDR3 comprises 13 residues. The chain's CDR3 is CASSLSQDPTQYF. DNA for the CDR3: TGCGCCAGCAGCTTGTCACAGGACCCTACGCAGTATTTT.

This clonotype was counted many times. This rearrangement joins TRBV12-3 or TRBV12-4 to TRBJ1-1, with D maybe TRBD1 (5 bases). The V gene lost 2 bases and the J gene lost 0 bases, with 16 bases spanning the gap. The CDR3 covers 17 residues. The CDR3 is CASSLFPAGPMNTEAFF. The CDR3 region has the DNA TGTGCCAGCAGTTTATTTCCGGCAGGGCCCATGAACACTGAAGCTTTCTTT.

This clonotype was seen ten or more times. V is TRBV7-3 and J is TRBJ2-7; 7 bases line up with TRBD1. Germline V gene data show CDR1 as SGHTA and CDR2 as FQGTGA. Losses at the gene ends were 2 bases for V and 7 bases for J; bases not matched to a gene: 5. The CDR3 length is 13 residues. The chain's CDR3 is CASSLEGGGEQYV. The CDR3 DNA follows: TGTGCCAGCAGCTTAGAAGGGGGCGGGGAGCAGTACGTC.

This clonotype was counted many times. V usage is TRBV6-2 or TRBV6-3 and J usage is TRBJ2-7, with D perhaps TRBD2 (5 bases). Germline V lookup: CDR1 MNHEY, CDR2 SVGEGT. V gave up 0 bases and J gave up 0 bases, with 6 bases separating them. The length of the CDR3 is 14 residues. In nucleotides, the CDR3 is TGTGCCAGCAGTTACTCTGGGAGCTCCTACGAGCAGTACGTC. Translating gives CASSYSGSSYEQYV.

The table lists this clonotype with many counts. J is TRBJ2-7 and V is TRBV20-1; tentatively, D is TRBD1 or TRBD2 (5 bases each). The germline V gene has CDR1 DFQATT and CDR2 SNEGSKA (reference sequence). With 6 bases removed from V and 1 base from J, the gap between germline ends came to 19 bases. The CDR3 sequence is 15 residues long. The CDR3: CSAMDKTGISYEQYV. CDR3 bases: TGCAGTGCCATGGACAAGACGGGAATATCCTACGAGCAGTACGTC.

V usage is TRBV20-1 and J usage is TRBJ1-5, with 8 positions matching TRBD1. Trimming took 5 bases from V and 3 from J; bases not matched to a gene: 18. The CDR3 covers 18 residues. Germline assignment: CDR1 DFQATT and CDR2 SNEGSKA (reference sequence). CDR3 sequence (DNA): TGCAGTGCTCTGAGCGGACTTAACGCAGGGGGCCTCAATCAGCCCCAGCATTTT. Translated: CSALSGLNAGGLNQPQHF.

In its sample, this clonotype was seen a few times. The rearrangement joins TRBV20-1 to TRBJ2-7, with 11 bases that match TRBD2. The V gene end was trimmed by 3 bases and the J gene end by 2 bases; junction bases not matched to a gene: 3. Germline-derived CDR1 and CDR2 are DFQATT and SNEGSKA (reference sequence). The CDR3 is made up of 14 amino acids. The CDR3 spells CSASATSGTYEQYF. The CDR3 DNA reads TGCAGTGCTAGCGCGACTAGCGGGACCTACGAGCAGTACTTC.

CDR3 DNA: TGTGCCTCCAAGTCGGGGTTTCTTCTCGAGCAGTACGTC. Translating gives CASKSGFLLEQYV. The V call is TRBV6-2 or TRBV6-3, the J call TRBJ2-7, with a tentative D call TRBD2 (5 bases). Germline V CDR1 and CDR2: MNHEY, SVGEGT. Deletions cut 11 bases from V and 6 bases from J, with 20 bases between. This CDR3 has 13 residues.

The V gene is TRBV12-3 or TRBV12-4, the J gene TRBJ1-6; no clear D. V was pared by 2 bases and J by 8 bases, with 4 bases between. The CDR3 has 12 amino acids. CDR3 amino acids: CASSLRDSPLHF. The CDR3 DNA follows: TGTGCCAGCAGTTTACGGGATTCACCCCTCCACTTT.

The table lists this clonotype with many counts. This chain joins TRBV7-2 and TRBJ1-1; 7 bases align to TRBD1. Germline V gene data show CDR1 as SGHTA and CDR2 as FQGNSA. With V trimmed by 1 base and J by 1 base, 24 bases remained unmatched. The CDR3 covers 22 residues. CDR3 residues: CASSLVNRGGDYGQESNTEAFF. The DNA of the CDR3 is TGTGCCAGCAGCTTAGTAAATCGTGGTGGGGATTACGGACAGGAGTCGAACACTGAAGCTTTCTTT.